A selection of T cell receptor beta chains follows, all from one sample in a study of cytomegalovirus exposure and HLA in healthy donors. The assay was immunoSEQ multiplex PCR, and TCRdb's table has in-frame clones only and misses some. The table lists 150,000 to 200,000 clones, approximately 87% of them singletons, with roughly 1.4% in the top ten. The sample taken for sequencing was PBMCs. Receptors originate from a woman in her 30s in good health and CMV-seronegative. Each CDR3 is given with its conserved first and last residue. A D gene is named only where the DNA matches it firmly. Size tells how often a clone was seen (once, few, many) or the class of an expanded clone, and some rows leave it out.

J,D,V,size,DNA,CDR3
TRBJ1-6,-,TRBV13,-,TGTGCCAGCAGCTTCGGGTCTTCACCCCTCCACTTT,CASSFGSSPLHF
TRBJ2-3,-,TRBV27,once,TGTGCCAGCAGAAATAGCCTAGAGTCTCCTGATACGCAGTATTTT,CASRNSLESPDTQYF
TRBJ1-2,TRBD1,TRBV5-6,-,TGTGCCAGCAGCCCCCCATTAGGAACAGGGGTTGACTATGGCTACACCTTC,CASSPPLGTGVDYGYTF
TRBJ2-1,-,TRBV5-1,-,TGCGCCAGCAGCTTGGAGTCACTGAACAATGAGCAGTTCTTC,CASSLESLNNEQFF
TRBJ2-5,TRBD2,TRBV6-6,-,TGTGCCAGCAGTTACAACGCGGGGGGGGGAGAGACCCAGTACTTC,CASSYNAGGGETQYF
TRBJ2-7,TRBD1,TRBV7-6,-,TGTGCCAGCAGCTTAGGGACAGGGTTCGAGCAGTACTTC,CASSLGTGFEQYF
TRBJ2-7,TRBD2,TRBV30,-,TGTGCCTGGAGTGGGGAGGTGGCTAGCGGTTACGAGCAGTACTTC,CAWSGEVASGYEQYF
TRBJ1-4,-,TRBV2,-,TGTGCCAGCAGTGTCCCGGGGGGGTTAAAGGAAAAACTGTTTTTT,CASSVPGGLKEKLFF
TRBJ2-7,TRBD2,TRBV7-9,once,TGTGCCAGCAGCTTAGGGGTTTCGACTAGCGGGGGGGCCAGCCACGAGCAGTACTTC,CASSLGVSTSGGASHEQYF
TRBJ2-7,-,TRBV10-1,-,TGCGCCAGCAGTGTTTCTTCGGGTATATACCCGGACGAGCAGTACTTC,CASSVSSGIYPDEQYF
TRBJ2-7,TRBD1,TRBV28,-,TGTGCCAGCAGTTCAACCGGACAGGGGGGAACCTACGAGCAGTACTTC,CASSSTGQGGTYEQYF
TRBJ2-1,TRBD2,TRBV15,-,TGTGCCACCAGCACTTCATGGGGGGGAGTCGAGCAGTTCTTC,CATSTSWGGVEQFF
TRBJ2-2,TRBD1,TRBV5-1,-,TGCGCCAGCACCCCGGGACAGGTGGCCACCGGGGAGCTGTTTTTT,CASTPGQVATGELFF
TRBJ1-4,-,TRBV5-1,-,TGCGCCAGCAGCTTGGGGCTACAGGTCTGGGAACCGGGGGGTGAAAAACTGTTTTTT,CASSLGLQVWEPGGEKLFF
TRBJ2-7,TRBD2,TRBV4-1,-,TGCGCCAGCAGCCAAGTTCGGGGGGTTGGCGGGGTCCACGAGCAGTACTTC,CASSQVRGVGGVHEQYF
TRBJ1-4,-,TRBV5-1,-,TGCGCCAGCAGCTTCCGGGGGGCTTCTAATGAAAAACTGTTTTTT,CASSFRGASNEKLFF
TRBJ1-6,-,TRBV30,-,TGTGCCTGGAGTGCGGGTACGGATAATTCACCCCTCCACTTT,CAWSAGTDNSPLHF
TRBJ1-5,TRBD1,TRBV6-5,-,TGTGCCAGCGGGTCACAGGGGGCCGATCAGCCCCAGCATTTT,CASGSQGADQPQHF
TRBJ1-2,-,TRBV7-9,-,TGTGCCAGCAGCCATCCGACCACTACCCCCTATGGCTACACCTTC,CASSHPTTTPYGYTF
TRBJ1-1,TRBD1,TRBV18,-,TGTGCCAGCTCACCCGGACAGGAAATGAACACTGAAGCTTTCTTT,CASSPGQEMNTEAFF
TRBJ2-7,TRBD2,TRBV11-2,-,TGTGCCAGCAGCTACACTAGCGGGGGGATCTACGAGCAGTACTTC,CASSYTSGGIYEQYF
TRBJ1-2,TRBD1,TRBV5-1,once,TGCGCCAGCAGCTTGGTTGGACAGGGGGAAAGGAGCTACACCTTC,CASSLVGQGERSYTF
TRBJ2-5,TRBD1,TRBV2,-,TGTGCCAGCAGTGAACGGACAGGTTGGGAAGAGACCCAGTACTTC,CASSERTGWEETQYF
TRBJ2-7,TRBD1,TRBV18,-,TGTGCCAGCTCACCTCAACAGGGGGCTCGGGACGAGCAGTACTTC,CASSPQQGARDEQYF
TRBJ1-2,-,TRBV6-5,few,TGTGCCAGCACCACAGGGTATGGCTACACCTTC,CASTTGYGYTF
TRBJ2-7,-,TRBV19,-,TGTGCCAGTAGTATAGGGACAGTTGGAGAGCAGTACTTC,CASSIGTVGEQYF
TRBJ2-7,-,TRBV4-1,once,TGCGCCAGCAGCCAGGATACCGGGAATAACTACGAGCAGTACTTC,CASSQDTGNNYEQYF
TRBJ1-3,-,TRBV27,-,TGTGCCAGCAGTAGAGGAATCTCTGGAAACACCATATATTTT,CASSRGISGNTIYF
TRBJ1-6,TRBD1,TRBV6-1,-,TGTGCCAGCAGTCGGACAGGGGATAATTCACCCCTCCACTTT,CASSRTGDNSPLHF
TRBJ1-4,-,TRBV6-5,-,TGTGCCAGCAGCCGGGGGGCCAGTAATGAAAAACTGTTTTTT,CASSRGASNEKLFF
TRBJ2-3,TRBD2,TRBV5-4,-,TGTGCCAGCAACCCTAGCGGGGTAGGGGCGCAGTATTTT,CASNPSGVGAQYF
TRBJ1-1,-,TRBV7-2,-,TGTGCCAGCAGCTTACAGGGGTTGAACACTGAAGCTTTCTTT,CASSLQGLNTEAFF
TRBJ1-1,-,TRBV6-5,-,TGTGCCAGCAGTTTACCGGGGAACACTGAAGCTTTCTTT,CASSLPGNTEAFF
TRBJ2-7,-,TRBV5-1,-,TGCGCCAGCAGCTTGGGCGGCTACGAGCAGTACTTC,CASSLGGYEQYF
TRBJ2-1,-,TRBV6-1,-,TGTGCCAGCAGTTCACAGGGTCCGTGGAATGAGCAGTTCTTC,CASSSQGPWNEQFF
TRBJ2-3,-,TRBV6-5,-,TGTGCCAGCAGTTACCGGAGCACAGATACGCAGTATTTT,CASSYRSTDTQYF
TRBJ2-7,TRBD1,TRBV7-9,-,TGTGCCAGCAGCTTAAGGATTGGGACAGGGGATTACGAGCAGTACTTC,CASSLRIGTGDYEQYF
TRBJ2-1,-,TRBV5-6,-,TGTGCCAGCAGCGGGCTCCGCTCCTACAATGAGCAGTTCTTC,CASSGLRSYNEQFF
TRBJ2-1,-,TRBV7-8,-,TGTGCCAGCAGCTCTTACAGCAATGAGCAGTTCTTC,CASSSYSNEQFF
TRBJ2-2,TRBD2,TRBV5-4,-,TGTGCCAGCAGAATAGCGGGGGGGCCAAACACCGGGGAGCTGTTTTTT,CASRIAGGPNTGELFF
TRBJ1-5,TRBD1,TRBV2,-,TGTGCCAGCAGTGGGACAGGAGAGATACAGCCCCAGCATTTT,CASSGTGEIQPQHF